A single sample gave rise to the 5 T cell receptor beta chains below, sequenced in a study of cytomegalovirus exposure and HLA in healthy donors (TCRdb year 2017). Library prep was done by the immunoSEQ multiplex PCR assay. TCRdb mirrors the immuneACCESS table, restricted to in-frame sequences. Some clones are absent from its copies; in checked studies, under half trace to an unresolved V gene, and the reason for the others is unknown. In this sample the table shows 150,000 to 180,000 clones, 70% to 90% of which occur a single time. The top ten clonotypes cover roughly 1.9% of the sample. The specimen was PBMCs. These receptors were collected from a human donor in good health.

The chain couples TRBV28 to TRBJ1-5, with 11 bases identical to TRBD1. The CDR3 is made up of 15 amino acids. V shed 8 bases and J 4 bases; nucleotides not matched to a gene: 7. CDR1 is MDHEN and CDR2 is SYDVKM in the germline V gene. CDR3 loop: CASGPRDRGNQPQHF. CDR3 in DNA: TGTGCCAGCGGCCCCCGGGACAGGGGGAATCAGCCCCAGCATTTT. Full variable domain (remainder filled in from reference TRBV28 and TRBJ1-5): DVKVTQSSRYLVKRTGEKVFLECVQDMDHENMFWYRQDPGLGLRLIYFSYDVKMKEKGDIPEGYSVSREKKERFSLILESASTNQTSMYLCASGPRDRGNQPQHFGDGTRLSIL.

The chain recombines TRBV4-1 with TRBJ2-3; D may be TRBD2 (7 bases). Germline CDR1 and CDR2: MGHRA and YSYEKL. The CDR3 sequence is 15 residues long. The V end lost 0 bases, the J end lost 5 bases, and 12 bases lay between the germline ends. CDR3 in DNA: TGCGCCAGCAGCCAAGAAGGGGGGGCAGGAGATACGCAGTATTTT. Its protein is CASSQEGGAGDTQYF.

The chain couples TRBV6-6 to TRBJ2-1, with TRBD1 matching 7 bases. Trimming cost V 7 bases and J 4 bases; bases outside gene matches: 10. This CDR3 region has 15 residues. Germline V gives CDR1 MNHNY, CDR2 SVGAGI (reference sequence). The CDR3 spells CASTKTGSPYNEQFF. CDR3 in DNA: TGTGCCAGCACTAAGACAGGGTCACCATACAATGAGCAGTTCTTC.

Only a few counts were recorded for this clone. This chain's CDR3 is CAGPTGGPQPQHF. The CDR3 DNA follows: TGTGCCGGCCCTACAGGGGGACCTCAGCCCCAGCATTTT. The chain couples TRBV6-1 to TRBJ1-5; 8 positions agree with TRBD1. The V and J ends lost 11 bases and 6 bases, in that order; junction bases with no gene match: 9. CDR3 size: 13 residues. The germline V gene encodes CDR1 MNHNS and CDR2 SASEGT.

This clone was picked up one time. The rearrangement joins TRBV16 to TRBJ1-5, with 10 bases that match TRBD1. The CDR3 runs to 17 residues. Germline V gene lookup returns CDR1 KGHSY and CDR2 FQNENV. V dropped 4 bases and J dropped 2; count of bases not matched to a gene: 8. CDR3 coding DNA: TGTGCCAGCAGCCGACCGATTGGGACAGGGGGCAATCAGCCCCAGCATTTT. Its protein product is CASSRPIGTGGNQPQHF.